Below, 11 T cell receptor beta chains from the same sample are listed, as sequenced in a study of blood T cell repertoires in COVID-19 (dated by TCRdb to 2020 to 2021). Library creation used the immunoSEQ multiplex PCR assay. The immuneACCESS repertoire file appears here via TCRdb, limited to in-frame rearrangements. These files lack a portion of the clones; in checked studies, under half of the deficit traces to unresolved V genes, and the cause of the others is not known. The sample records 40,000 or so clones, about 82% of which are singletons. More than 8% of the sample lies in the top ten. Sequenced: peripheral blood. All receptors come from a human donor in a cohort sampled during active COVID-19.

This clone was recorded once. The DNA for the CDR3 is TGTGCCAGCAGCCCCCCGGGACAGGGTTTCGTAGACACCATATATTTT. It specifies CASSPPGQGFVDTIYF. The chain couples TRBV7-9 to TRBJ1-3; 9 bases match TRBD1. Trimming took 5 bases from V and 8 from J; bases not matched to a gene: 13. The CDR3 totals 16 residues. Germline lookup yields CDR1 SEHNR and CDR2 FQNEAQ (reference sequence). The full variable domain, completed using reference TRBV7-9 and TRBJ1-3, is DTGVSQNPRHKITKRGQNVTFRCDPISEHNRLYWYRQTLGQGPEFLTYFQNEAQLEKSRLLSDRFSAERPKGSFSTLEIQRTEQGDSAMYLCASSPPGQGFVDTIYFGEGSWLTVV.

The V and J genes are TRBV5-4 and TRBJ1-1, with a possible D match to TRBD1 (6 bases). CDR1 is SGHNT, CDR2 YYREEE, per germline (reference sequence). The CDR3 totals 15 residues. V gave up 0 bases and J gave up 3 bases, with 12 bases separating them. CDR3 nucleotide sequence: TGTGCCAGCAGCTTGGCCGGCAGGGGATACACTGAAGCTTTCTTT. It specifies CASSLAGRGYTEAFF. The full variable domain, completed using reference TRBV5-4 and TRBJ1-1, is ETGVTQSPTHLIKTRGQQVTLRCSSQSGHNTVSWYQQALGQGPQFIFQYYREEENGRGNFPPRFSGLQFPNYSSELNVNALELDDSALYLCASSLAGRGYTEAFFGQGTRLTVV.

In nucleotides, the CDR3 is TGTGCCAGCAAGAGGGTTTCTGGTTCCTACAATGAGCAGTTCTTC. Translated, it gives CASKRVSGSYNEQFF. This chain joins TRBV6-5 and TRBJ2-1, with TRBD2 as a possible D gene (5 bases). Trimming removed 7 bases from V and 1 base from J, with 14 bases in between. The CDR3 is 15 residues long. CDR1 and CDR2 from the germline V gene are MNHEY and SVGAGI.

This chain connects TRBV29-1 to TRBJ1-2; D call uncertain. Trimming stripped 4 bases from V and 2 bases from J, with 11 bases between. CDR1 is SQVTM and CDR2 is ANQGSEA in the germline V gene. The CDR3 length is 13 residues. The CDR3 is CSVGAPLNYGYTF. The CDR3 DNA sequence: TGCAGCGTTGGTGCACCGCTAAACTATGGCTACACCTTC. Based on the CDR3 plus reference TRBV29-1 and TRBJ1-2, the full variable domain is SAVISQKPSRDICQRGTSLTIQCQVDSQVTMMFWYRQQPGQSLTLIATANQGSEATYESGFVIDKFPISRPNLTFSTLTVSNMSPEDSSIYLCSVGAPLNYGYTFGSGTRLTVV.

The CDR3 protein is CAWSLLDTQYF. The DNA for the CDR3 is TGTGCCTGGAGCCTCTTGGATACGCAGTATTTT. V is TRBV30 and J is TRBJ2-3; D call uncertain. Trimming pared 3 bases from V and 6 bases from J, leaving 7 bases between. The CDR3 is made up of 11 amino acids. In germline, CDR1 is GTSNPN, CDR2 SVGIG (reference sequence).

V gene TRBV2 combines with J gene TRBJ2-1; D ambiguous. The CDR3 runs to 11 residues. Germline CDR1 reads SNHLY; CDR2 reads FYNNEI. V dropped 3 bases and J dropped 7 bases, with 4 bases sitting between them. The CDR3 protein is CASSEENEQFF. The CDR3 DNA is TGTGCCAGCAGTGAGGAGAATGAGCAGTTCTTC.

CDR3 in amino acids: CASSPQRGLAGNEQFF. The CDR3 nucleotides are TGTGCCAGCTCACCGCAGCGGGGGCTAGCTGGCAATGAGCAGTTCTTC. This sequence joins TRBV18 and TRBJ2-1; 8 nucleotides align to TRBD2. V was pared by 3 bases and J by 6 bases, with 10 bases of the junction left unmatched. The CDR3 has 16 amino acids. Germline V gene data show CDR1 as KGHSH and CDR2 as LQKENI.

The CDR3 bases are TGTGCCAGCACTCTGGACACCATTGACGACGAGCAGTACTTC. It yields the protein CASTLDTIDDEQYF. This chain links TRBV5-4 with TRBJ2-7, with a tentative D call TRBD1 (5 bases). Germline V gene sequence: CDR1 SGHNT, CDR2 YYREEE (reference sequence). The CDR3 totals 14 residues. Trimming removed 6 bases from V and 5 bases from J, with 18 bases in between.

The genes are TRBV2 and TRBJ1-2; 8 nucleotides line up with TRBD1. This CDR3 has 13 amino acids. Unmatched junction bases numbered 3, after V lost 4 bases and J lost 5 bases. Germline CDR1 is SNHLY and CDR2 is FYNNEI. The CDR3 spells CASSADRVYGYTF. CDR3 nucleotides: TGTGCCAGCAGTGCGGACAGGGTATATGGCTACACCTTC.

The V gene is TRBV7-9, the J gene TRBJ2-5, with 9 bases lining up with TRBD2. V was pared by 9 bases and J by 2 bases, with 7 bases of the junction left unmatched. The CDR3 extends over 14 amino acids. Germline V gene data show CDR1 as SEHNR and CDR2 as FQNEAQ (reference sequence). The chain's CDR3 is CASTSGGHQETQYF. Here the CDR3 DNA reads TGTGCCAGTACGAGCGGGGGGCATCAAGAGACCCAGTACTTC.

The V and J genes are TRBV5-4 and TRBJ2-1, with 10 bases lining up with TRBD1. Trimming cost V 0 bases and J 0 bases; bases outside gene matches: 3. The CDR3 covers 17 residues. CDR1 is SGHNT, CDR2 YYREEE, per germline (reference sequence). The CDR3 coding sequence is TGTGCCAGCAGCTTGGGAGGGGACAGGGGCTCCTACAATGAGCAGTTCTTC. Translation gives CASSLGGDRGSYNEQFF.